This entry concerns a single T cell receptor beta chain. This sample stems from a study of cytotoxic CD8 clonotypes in ibrutinib-treated CLL. Study in general: Sample averages reached about 250,000 productive templates and under 100,000 productive rearrangements.

Method: immunoSEQ multiplex PCR; TCRdb's copy keeps in-frame clones and lacks some. The sample carries 200,000 to 250,000 clones, approximately 79% recorded once. The sample consisted of PBMCs, taken after 12 months of ibrutinib treatment. The receptor comes from a human donor with chronic lymphocytic leukemia.

The CDR3 loop is CATSRASVVGTEAFF. The CDR3 DNA sequence: TGTGCCACCAGCAGAGCTTCAGTAGTTGGCACTGAAGCTTTCTTT. V usage is TRBV15 and J usage is TRBJ1-1, with D unclear. Deletions cut 1 base from V and 4 bases from J, with 13 bases between. The CDR3 is made up of 15 amino acids. Germline CDR1 is LNHNV and CDR2 is YYDKDF (reference sequence).